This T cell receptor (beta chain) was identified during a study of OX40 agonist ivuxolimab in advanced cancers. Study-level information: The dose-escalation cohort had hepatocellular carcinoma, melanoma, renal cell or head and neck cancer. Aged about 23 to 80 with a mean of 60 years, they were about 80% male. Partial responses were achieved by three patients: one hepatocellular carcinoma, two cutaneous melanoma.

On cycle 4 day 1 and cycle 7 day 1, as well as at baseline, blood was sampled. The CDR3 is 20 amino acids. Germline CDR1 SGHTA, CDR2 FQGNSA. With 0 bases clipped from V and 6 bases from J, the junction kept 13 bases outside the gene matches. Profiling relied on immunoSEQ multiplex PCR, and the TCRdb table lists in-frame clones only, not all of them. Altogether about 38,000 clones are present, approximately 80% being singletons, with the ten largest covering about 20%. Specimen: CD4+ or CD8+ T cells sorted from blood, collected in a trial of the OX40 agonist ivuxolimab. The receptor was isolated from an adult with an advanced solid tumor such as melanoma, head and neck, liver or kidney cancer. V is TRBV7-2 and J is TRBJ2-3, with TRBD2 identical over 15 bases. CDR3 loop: CASSLALGLAGGTPFDTQYF. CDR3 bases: TGTGCCAGCAGCTTAGCGCTGGGACTAGCGGGAGGTACCCCTTTCGATACGCAGTATTTT. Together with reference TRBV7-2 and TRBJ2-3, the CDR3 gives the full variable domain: GAGVSQSPSNKVTEKGKDVELRCDPISGHTALYWYRQSLGQGLEFLIYFQGNSAPDKSGLPSDRFSAERTGGSVSTLTIQRTQQEDSAVYLCASSLALGLAGGTPFDTQYFGPGTRLTVL.